This T cell receptor beta chain originates from a study of cytomegalovirus exposure and HLA in healthy donors. The CDR3 is 16 residues long. V was trimmed by 2 bases and J by 1 base, leaving 10 bases between them. Germline loops: CDR1 SGHRS, CDR2 YFSETQ. PCR amplification relied on 60 Vbeta primers (plus 13 Jbeta primers). Produced via immunoSEQ multiplex PCR; TCRdb's table is partial and in-frame only. Among some 120,000 clones listed, around 84% were seen once. This TCR was recovered from a woman in her forties in good health and CMV-seronegative. Sequencing used PBMCs. The chain carries TRBV5-1 and TRBJ2-6; maybe TRBD1 (6 bases). The chain's CDR3 is CASSLWTVSGANVLTF. In DNA, the CDR3 is TGCGCCAGCAGCTTATGGACAGTATCTGGGGCCAACGTCCTGACTTTC.